The 29 T cell receptor beta chains below all came from one sample that was sequenced in a study of T cell repertoires in cytomegalovirus infection. TCRdb passed the reads through MiXCR, listing each CDR3 protein once. Among about 530,000 distinct CDR3 sequences listed, approximately 26% were seen once. Sequenced: PBMCs. These receptors came from a human donor in good health (CMV status not recorded). Some clones in this sample may be carry-over from other donors' samples.

The chain links TRBV11-2 to TRBJ1-4; D possibly corresponds to TRBD1 (5 bases). The V and J ends lost 3 bases and 4 bases respectively, with 9 bases between them. Per the germline V gene, CDR1 is SGHAT and CDR2 is FQNNGV. The CDR3 has 14 residues. Here the CDR3 DNA reads TGTGCCAGCAGCTTCGGGGCTTTTAATGAAAAACTGTTTTTT. Translating it yields CASSFGAFNEKLFF.

This clonotype was seen a few times. The chain recombines TRBV4-1 with TRBJ1-1; D not resolved. V shed 1 base and J shed 4 bases, with 16 bases lying between them. Germline CDR1 is MGHRA and CDR2 is YSYEKL. There are 16 residues in the CDR3. CDR3 sequence: CASSQATKGIGTEAFF. CDR3 nucleotides: TGCGCCAGCAGCCAAGCTACAAAGGGTATCGGCACTGAAGCTTTCTTT.

The CDR3 DNA reads as TGTGCCAGCAGCTTAACTCGGGGGGCGGCAGATACGCAGTATTTT. It yields the protein CASSLTRGAADTQYF. The V and J genes are TRBV7-2 and TRBJ2-3; D is possibly TRBD2 (7 bases). Germline V gene sequence: CDR1 SGHTA, CDR2 FQGNSA. The CDR3 sequence is 15 residues long. Trimming removed 2 bases at V and 4 bases at J, with 13 bases between.

This clonotype has a count of ten or more. The chain recombines TRBV7-3 with TRBJ2-2; D is unresolved. The CDR3 is 12 residues long. V lost 4 bases, J lost 9 bases, and 9 bases lay in between. Per germline, CDR1 SGHTA and CDR2 FQGTGA. For the CDR3, the DNA is TGTGCCAGCAGCTCCCCCGGCCGGGAGCTGTTTTTT. Translating it yields CASSSPGRELFF.

Only a few counts were recorded for this clonotype. This chain joins TRBV28 and TRBJ2-4; 7 bases fit TRBD1. The CDR3 is 15 residues long. Looked up from germline, CDR1 is MDHEN and CDR2 is SYDVKM. Germline trimming cut 3 bases from V and 4 bases from J; bases unmatched to any gene: 6. The CDR3 spells CASSLADRAKNIQYF. The CDR3 nucleotides are TGTGCCAGCAGTTTGGCCGACAGGGCGAAAAACATTCAGTACTTC.

The sample holds a few counts of this clonotype. The CDR3 region is CASTFDRTVTGPGGYTF. CDR3 DNA sequence: TGTGCCAGCACCTTTGATCGGACCGTCACCGGCCCCGGTGGCTACACCTTC. This chain links TRBV7-2 with TRBJ1-2; D remains unclear. The V gene lost 7 bases and the J gene lost 7 bases, with 28 bases spanning the gap. Germline-derived CDR1 and CDR2 are SGHTA and FQGNSA. This CDR3 is 17 amino acids long.

This clonotype came up a few times. V gene TRBV19 combines with J gene TRBJ1-1; D call uncertain. The CDR3 is 14 residues long. CDR1 is LNHDA and CDR2 is SQIVND in the germline V gene (reference sequence). The V gene lost 3 bases and the J gene lost 1 base, with 9 bases spanning the gap. The CDR3 sequence is CASSITAPNTEAFF. CDR3 nucleotide sequence: TGTGCCAGTAGTATTACAGCACCGAACACTGAAGCTTTCTTT.

This clonotype was recorded a few times. The CDR3 loop is CASGLDSTDTQYF. CDR3 nucleotides: TGTGCCAGTGGACTAGATAGCACAGATACGCAGTATTTT. V gene TRBV2 combines with J gene TRBJ2-3, with 7 bases matching TRBD2. J lost 0 bases, V lost 9 bases, and 3 bases had no gene match. This CDR3 contains 13 residues. CDR1 and CDR2 (germline): SNHLY, FYNNEI.

This chain joins TRBV5-1 and TRBJ2-1; D perhaps matches TRBD2 (6 bases). V was trimmed by 0 bases and J by 9 bases, leaving 13 bases between them. The CDR3 length is 14 residues. Per germline, CDR1 SGHRS and CDR2 YFSETQ. CDR3 region: CASSLAARGGEQFF. Here the CDR3 DNA reads TGCGCCAGCAGCTTGGCCGCTAGGGGAGGTGAGCAGTTCTTC.

Regarding this clonotype: A much larger clone lies a single base off, so this may be a read error. The rearrangement uses TRBV7-8 and TRBJ1-5; D not certain. This CDR3 contains 14 residues. Trimming left V 4 bases short and J 9 bases short, with 16 bases between. Germline loops: CDR1 SGHVS, CDR2 FQNEAQ. The CDR3 DNA sequence: TGTGCCAGCAGCTCCGTTTCGGGATATCGGCCCCAGCATTTT. This gives the protein CASSSVSGYRPQHF.

This clonotype is a singleton in its sample. The DNA of the CDR3 is TGTGCCAGCAGCTTATCCCCGATGAAAGAGACCCAGTACTTC. This codes for CASSLSPMKETQYF. The chain carries TRBV7-6 and TRBJ2-5; D gene unclear. Trimming cost V 2 bases and J 3 bases, with 10 bases left between them. From germline, CDR1 is SGHVS and CDR2 FNYEAQ. This CDR3 has 14 amino acids.

This clonotype has a handful of counts. The chain has TRBV19 and TRBJ1-2; TRBD1 might be the D (5 bases). The CDR3 spans 16 residues. V shed 6 bases and J shed 3 bases, with 20 bases lying between them. CDR1 is LNHDA, CDR2 SQIVND, per germline (reference sequence). The CDR3 bases are TGTGCCAGTAGCAATGTCGGGAGCAGGGCACACTATGGCTACACCTTC. As protein: CASSNVGSRAHYGYTF.

This clonotype turned up a few times. The V call is TRBV4-1, the J call TRBJ2-1, with D maybe TRBD2 (7 bases). The CDR3 has 17 amino acids. CDR1 MGHRA and CDR2 YSYEKL come from the germline V gene. V was clipped by 4 bases and J by 1 base, with 17 bases between them. CDR3 sequence reads: CASSLSSGTLSYNEQFF. The DNA for the CDR3 is TGCGCCAGCAGCCTCTCGAGCGGGACACTTTCCTACAATGAGCAGTTCTTC.

Many counts were recorded for this clonotype. This chain connects TRBV7-9 to TRBJ1-4, with 7 bases identical to TRBD1. V lost 4 bases and J lost 3; bases outside the gene matches: 5. The V gene's germline CDR1 is SEHNR and CDR2 FQNEAQ (reference sequence). There are 15 residues in the CDR3. The CDR3 DNA is TGTGCCAGCAGCTCGAGACAGGGCGCTAATGAAAAACTGTTTTTT. Its protein product is CASSSRQGANEKLFF.

In its sample, this clonotype was seen many times. V usage is TRBV7-2 and J usage is TRBJ2-2; no definite D call. Germline-derived CDR1 and CDR2 are SGHTA and FQGNSA. Deletions cut 1 base from V and 5 bases from J, with 20 bases between. This CDR3 region has 18 residues. CDR3 residues: CASSLVRPTIVRTGELFF. In nucleotides, the CDR3 is TGTGCCAGCAGCTTAGTTCGTCCTACCATAGTGAGAACCGGGGAGCTGTTTTTT.

The chain uses TRBV30 and TRBJ1-1; D remains unclear. Trimming removed 3 bases at V and 0 bases at J, with 8 bases between. In germline, CDR1 is GTSNPN, CDR2 SVGIG (reference sequence). The CDR3 totals 13 residues. CDR3 sequence reads: CAWRQTVNTEAFF. CDR3 in DNA: TGTGCCTGGAGGCAGACGGTGAACACTGAAGCTTTCTTT.

V and J are TRBV5-8 and TRBJ1-1; possible D gene TRBD1, 5 bases. CDR1 is SGHTS, CDR2 YDEGEE, per germline. Trimming cost V 3 bases and J 1 base, with 13 bases left between them. The CDR3 loop spans 15 amino acids. CDR3 DNA: TGTGCCAGCAGCTCGGGACGGACTGCGAACACTGAAGCTTTCTTT. Amino acid sequence: CASSSGRTANTEAFF.

The chain joins TRBV7-4 to TRBJ2-2; D possibly corresponds to TRBD1 (5 bases). V was cut by 5 bases and J by 1 base, with 11 bases left in between. CDR3 length: 15 amino acids. Germline V lookup: CDR1 SGHVT, CDR2 SQSDAQ. CDR3 residues: CASSPGMLNTGELFF. CDR3 coding DNA: TGTGCCAGCAGCCCAGGGATGTTGAACACCGGGGAGCTGTTTTTT.

The genes are TRBV7-9 and TRBJ2-3, with a weak D call TRBD2 (7 bases). There are 13 residues in the CDR3. CDR1 and CDR2 (germline): SEHNR, FQNEAQ (reference sequence). V lost 8 bases to trimming and J lost 3 bases, with 12 bases between them. In nucleotides, the CDR3 is TGTGCCAGCGATCGGGGGGCTACAGATACGCAGTATTTT. Translating gives CASDRGATDTQYF.

V and J are TRBV7-9 and TRBJ2-1, with 8 bases lining up with TRBD2. The CDR3 is made up of 13 amino acids. The V and J ends lost 6 bases and 7 bases, in that order; junction bases with no gene match: 5. Germline values: CDR1 SEHNR, CDR2 FQNEAQ (reference sequence). The CDR3 region has the DNA TGTGCCAGCAGACGAGCGGGAGTAAATGAGCAGTTCTTC. Residues: CASRRAGVNEQFF.

This clonotype was observed many times. The genes are TRBV7-2 and TRBJ2-3; D is perhaps TRBD1 or TRBD2 (5 bases each). Trimming pared 7 bases from V and 6 bases from J, leaving 14 bases between. The CDR3 totals 13 residues. Germline CDR1 reads SGHTA; CDR2 reads FQGNSA. The CDR3 loop reads CASTFSWGDTQYF. For the CDR3, the DNA is TGTGCCAGCACCTTCTCCTGGGGGGATACGCAGTATTTT. Based on the CDR3 plus reference TRBV7-2 and TRBJ2-3, the full variable domain is GAGVSQSPSNKVTEKGKDVELRCDPISGHTALYWYRQSLGQGLEFLIYFQGNSAPDKSGLPSDRFSAERTGGSVSTLTIQRTQQEDSAVYLCASTFSWGDTQYFGPGTRLTVL.

The rearrangement uses TRBV20-1 and TRBJ2-7; 10 nucleotides align to TRBD2. Germline V gene data show CDR1 as DFQATT and CDR2 as SNEGSKA (reference sequence). Trimming took 6 bases from V and 1 from J; bases not matched to a gene: 3. This CDR3 region has 13 residues. DNA of the CDR3: TGCAGTGCAAGGACTAGCGGTTCCTACGAGCAGTACTTC. This encodes CSARTSGSYEQYF.

The chain joins TRBV30 to TRBJ1-3; tentatively, D is TRBD1 (6 bases). V was trimmed by 0 bases and J by 0 bases, leaving 18 bases between them. Germline CDR1 is GTSNPN and CDR2 is SVGIG (reference sequence). This CDR3 region has 18 residues. The CDR3 reads CAWSVTRTVLYSGNTIYF. CDR3 in DNA: TGTGCCTGGAGTGTTACCCGGACAGTCCTTTACTCTGGAAACACCATATATTTT.

The chain recombines TRBV4-3 with TRBJ2-3; 11 bases are shared with TRBD1. The V segment lost 1 base and the J segment 5 bases; nucleotides outside the gene matches: 8. CDR1 and CDR2 from the germline V gene are LGHNA and YSLEER. The CDR3 has 17 residues. CDR3 protein: CASSQGGQGGLGDTQYF. In DNA, the CDR3 is TGCGCCAGCAGCCAAGGGGGACAGGGGGGGCTTGGAGATACGCAGTATTTT.

This chain uses TRBV11-3 with TRBJ1-2; D may be TRBD1 (6 bases). CDR3 size: 15 residues. Germline-derived CDR1 and CDR2 are SGHNT and YENEEA. Trimming took off 5 bases at V and 6 bases at J, with 19 bases between the two ends. Here the CDR3 reads CASSLSGTKRDGYTF. The CDR3 DNA reads TGTGCCAGCAGCCTCTCCGGGACAAAGAGGGATGGCTACACCTTC.

DNA of the CDR3: TGTGCCAGCAGCTCAGTCCCCGGACGGGGTGAGCAGTTCTTC. Protein: CASSSVPGRGEQFF. V gene TRBV11-2 combines with J gene TRBJ2-1; D possibly corresponds to TRBD2 (5 bases). CDR3 length equals 14 residues. Trimming took 4 bases from V and 9 from J, leaving 16 bases between them. Germline V gene data show CDR1 as SGHAT and CDR2 as FQNNGV.

This clonotype was observed a handful of times. V and J are TRBV12-3 or TRBV12-4 and TRBJ1-1, with 9 bases identical to TRBD1. This CDR3 is 16 amino acids long. The junction had 17 bases not matched to a gene; V was cut back by 4 bases and J by 11 bases. The CDR3 sequence: CASSSGSGTGLHTAFF. CDR3 nucleotide sequence: TGTGCCAGCAGTTCGGGTTCCGGGACAGGGTTACACACCGCTTTCTTT.

V gene TRBV23-1 combines with J gene TRBJ2-7, with a possible D match to TRBD1 (5 bases). TRBV23-1 is flagged as an ORF with uncertain function. The V end was cut by 7 bases, the J end by 11 bases, with 12 bases between. This CDR3 has 10 residues. CDR3: CASTTAWEYV. The DNA of the CDR3 is TGCGCCAGCACGACAGCCTGGGAGTACGTC.

This clonotype was seen at least ten times. The CDR3 nucleotides are TGTGCCAGCAGCCGAGACGGAGGCTCCTACAATGAGCAGTTCTTC. Its translation is CASSRDGGSYNEQFF. V and J are TRBV7-9 and TRBJ2-1; a weak D match, TRBD2 (5 bases). Deletions cut 5 bases from V and 0 bases from J, with 11 bases between. CDR3 length equals 15 residues. CDR1 and CDR2 (germline): SEHNR, FQNEAQ (reference sequence).